This entry is about one T cell receptor (beta chain). The antigen remains undetermined. The data belong to a study of cytomegalovirus exposure and HLA in healthy donors. Here immunoSEQ multiplex PCR was the method, and the copy in TCRdb shows in-frame clones only, minus some. The table includes 100,000 or so clones, about 95% detected once. Study-level findings and limits: Investigators reported around 150 TCR beta chains as tied to cytomegalovirus.

Separation from the 666-subject first cohort characterized the roughly 120-subject validation cohort, to which the donors belonged. Sample: PBMCs. This receptor was taken from a woman between 18 and 29 years old in good health and CMV-seronegative.

CDR3 protein: CASSLGGQGPDYGYTF. CDR3 sequence (DNA): TGTGCCAGCAGCTTAGGGGGCCAGGGGCCCGACTATGGCTACACCTTC. J is TRBJ1-2 and V is TRBV11-2; the D gene is possibly TRBD1 (6 bases). Between the trimmed V and J ends, which lost 1 base and 3 bases, there was a span of 15 bases. This CDR3 has 16 residues. The V gene's germline CDR1 is SGHAT and CDR2 FQNNGV.